The 14 T cell receptor beta chains below were found in one sample sequenced in a study of shared clonotypes between healthy human individuals. Profiled with immunoSEQ multiplex PCR; TCRdb holds only in-frame clones, not every one. The sample carries around 240,000 clones, just over 65% recorded once. Sequenced input: memory CD4+ T cells sorted from blood. Subset here: CD45RA-negative fraction. These receptors all stem from a man aged 30 to 39 in good health.

As regards this clone: The junction and the germline gene differ at one end; a read error may be behind it. This sequence joins TRBV7-7 and TRBJ2-7, with TRBD1 matching over 11 bases. Germline CDR1 SSHAT, CDR2 FNYEAQ (reference sequence). This CDR3 has 13 residues. The DNA of the CDR3 is TGTGCTAGCAGCTTGGACAGGGGGCTTGAGCAGTACTTC. Amino acids: CASSLDRGLEQYF.

As regards this clone: One end of the junction varies from germline; a read error may be responsible. Other DNA sequences in the sample encode the same CDR3. This chain uses TRBV10-2 with TRBJ2-5, with a tentative D call TRBD1 (6 bases). The length of the CDR3 is 17 residues. CDR1 is WSHSY and CDR2 is SAAADI in the germline V gene. The CDR3 DNA reads as TGCGCTAGCAGTGACATGAACAGGGCAGTGGTCACAGAGACCCAGTACTTC. Protein: CASSDMNRAVVTETQYF.

The chain links TRBV4-3 to TRBJ1-2; 7 nucleotides match TRBD1. This CDR3 comprises 15 residues. With 3 bases clipped from V and 4 bases from J, the junction kept 8 bases outside the gene matches. In germline, CDR1 is LGHNA, CDR2 YSLEER. The CDR3 sequence is CASSQEWGQSYGYTF. The DNA for the CDR3 is TGCGCCAGCAGCCAGGAATGGGGACAGTCCTATGGCTACACCTTC.

The rearrangement uses TRBV29-1 and TRBJ2-3; 13 bases align to TRBD2. V lost 7 bases and J lost 4; bases outside the gene matches: 11. There are 16 residues in the CDR3. Germline assignment: CDR1 SQVTM and CDR2 ANQGSEA. The CDR3 DNA is TGCAGCGCTATCAGAACTAGCGGGAGGGCCCCAGATACGCAGTATTTT. Residues: CSAIRTSGRAPDTQYF.

This chain joins TRBV30 and TRBJ1-5; tentatively, D is TRBD1 (5 bases). The CDR3 has 13 residues. V was clipped by 5 bases and J by 5 bases, with 13 bases between them. The germline gives CDR1 GTSNPN, CDR2 SVGIG (reference sequence). CDR3 DNA sequence: TGTGCCTGGGGAGCCAGGGCGGATCAGCCCCAGCATTTT. As protein: CAWGARADQPQHF.

V is TRBV27 and J is TRBJ1-1; possibly TRBD1 for D (5 bases). This CDR3 region has 14 residues. The germline V and J ends were trimmed by 3 bases and 0 bases, with 8 bases remaining between them. Germline values: CDR1 MNHEY, CDR2 SMNVEV (reference sequence). The CDR3 loop is CASSFSGLNTEAFF. CDR3 DNA: TGTGCCAGCAGTTTCTCAGGGCTGAACACTGAAGCTTTCTTT.

The chain has TRBV5-6 and TRBJ2-5, with 12 bases that match TRBD2. The CDR3 length is 17 residues. The germline gives CDR1 SGHDT, CDR2 YYEEEE. After removal of 0 bases from V and 5 bases from J, the junction contained 8 bases not matched to a gene. CDR3 sequence (DNA): TGTGCCAGCAGCTTGGGACTAGCGGGAGTAGGGCCGGAGACCCAGTACTTC. Amino acids: CASSLGLAGVGPETQYF.

The chain is built from TRBV28 and TRBJ2-7, with D tentatively TRBD1 (6 bases). This CDR3 has 14 residues. Trimming left V 4 bases short and J 2 bases short, with 12 bases between. Germline V CDR1 and CDR2: MDHEN, SYDVKM. CDR3 in amino acids: CASSSGEWTYEQYF. The CDR3 coding sequence is TGTGCCAGCAGTTCAGGGGAATGGACCTACGAGCAGTACTTC.

The chain recombines TRBV2 with TRBJ1-5; D unresolved. V was trimmed by 3 bases and J by 4 bases, leaving 7 bases between them. The length of the CDR3 is 13 residues. Germline assignment: CDR1 SNHLY and CDR2 FYNNEI. CDR3 region: CASSDRTNQPQHF. DNA for the CDR3: TGTGCCAGCAGTGACAGAACAAATCAGCCCCAGCATTTT.

This chain connects TRBV28 to TRBJ2-7; 8 bases fit TRBD2. Germline loops: CDR1 MDHEN, CDR2 SYDVKM. The V and J ends lost 4 bases and 1 base, in that order; junction bases with no gene match: 9. The CDR3 consists of 16 residues. The CDR3 protein is CASSSRSGSLSYEQYF. The CDR3 nucleotides read TGTGCCAGCAGTTCTCGAAGCGGGAGCCTTTCCTACGAGCAGTACTTC.

This clone was seen a single time. The CDR3 loop is CASSEGQADGPYEQYF. CDR3 sequence (DNA): TGTGCCAGCAGTGAAGGGCAAGCGGACGGCCCCTACGAGCAGTACTTC. The chain couples TRBV6-1 to TRBJ2-7; a weak D match, TRBD2 (5 bases). The CDR3 runs 16 residues. V was trimmed by 1 base and J by 2 bases, leaving 15 bases between them. The germline CDR1 and CDR2 sequences are MNHNS and SASEGT.

The chain joins TRBV6-6 to TRBJ1-1; D unclear. The V gene's germline CDR1 is MNHNY and CDR2 SVGAGI (reference sequence). The V end lost 2 bases, the J end lost 3 bases, and 7 bases lay between the germline ends. The CDR3 spans 13 residues. CDR3 sequence: CASSYRRDTEAFF. CDR3 bases: TGTGCCAGCAGTTACCGACGGGACACTGAAGCTTTCTTT.

This rearrangement joins TRBV5-6 to TRBJ1-5; D is perhaps TRBD1 (6 bases). The germline gives CDR1 SGHDT, CDR2 YYEEEE. The V end was cut by 4 bases, the J end by 7 bases, with 15 bases between. CDR3 size: 14 residues. The CDR3 DNA reads TGTGCCAGCAGCACGACAGGACTGGGGCAGCCCCAGCATTTT. Protein sequence: CASSTTGLGQPQHF. Supplemented by reference TRBV5-6 and TRBJ1-5, the full variable domain reads DAGVTQSPTHLIKTRGQQVTLRCSPKSGHDTVSWYQQALGQGPQFIFQYYEEEERQRGNFPDRFSGHQFPNYSSELNVNALLLGDSALYLCASSTTGLGQPQHFGDGTRLSIL.

This chain connects TRBV14 to TRBJ2-3; D is unclear. The CDR3 is 14 residues long. Germline values: CDR1 SGHDN, CDR2 FVKESK. V lost 2 bases and J lost 8, with 14 bases in between. The CDR3 here is CASSQSRIGGTQYF. The CDR3 nucleotides read TGTGCCAGCAGCCAATCGAGAATAGGCGGTACGCAGTATTTT.